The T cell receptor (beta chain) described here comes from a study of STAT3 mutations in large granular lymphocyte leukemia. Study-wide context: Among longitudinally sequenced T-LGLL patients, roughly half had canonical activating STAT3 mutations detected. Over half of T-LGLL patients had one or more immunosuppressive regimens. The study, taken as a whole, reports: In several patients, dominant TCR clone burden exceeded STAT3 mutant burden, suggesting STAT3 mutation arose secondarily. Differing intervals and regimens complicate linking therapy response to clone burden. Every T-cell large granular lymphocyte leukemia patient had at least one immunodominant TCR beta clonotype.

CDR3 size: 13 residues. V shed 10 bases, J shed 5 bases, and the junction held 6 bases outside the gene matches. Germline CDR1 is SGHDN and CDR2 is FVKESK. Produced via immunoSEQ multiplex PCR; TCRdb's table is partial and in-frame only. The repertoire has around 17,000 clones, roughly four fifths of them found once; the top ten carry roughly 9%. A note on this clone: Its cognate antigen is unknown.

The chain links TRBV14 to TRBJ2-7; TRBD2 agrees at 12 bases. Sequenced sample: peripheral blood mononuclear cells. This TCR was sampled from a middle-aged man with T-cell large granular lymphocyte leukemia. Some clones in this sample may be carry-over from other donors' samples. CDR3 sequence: CAIPSGGAHEQYF. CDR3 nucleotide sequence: TGTGCCATTCCTAGCGGGGGGGCTCACGAGCAGTACTTC.